One and the same sample provided the 27 T cell receptor beta chains below, sequenced in a study of blood T cells in healthy people across ages. It was with a sample-barcoded 5' primer and a J-beta primer mix that a second PCR of roughly 6 to 11 cycles was run. One entry per CDR3 protein results from TCRdb running MiXCR on the 5' RACE reads. The profile shows about 540,000 distinct CDR3 sequences, more than 20% of them singletons. This sample was also put to use in a study of T cells of mothers and their children.

Sequencing used blood. The receptor source for this set is a boy younger than 18 in good health.

The V call is TRBV4-1, the J call TRBJ2-7; 7 nucleotides line up with TRBD1. With V trimmed by 3 bases and J by 3 bases, 2 bases remained unmatched. The CDR3 is 13 amino acids. Germline V gene lookup returns CDR1 MGHRA and CDR2 YSYEKL. The chain's CDR3 is CASSQGQLYEQYF. CDR3 nucleotide sequence: TGCGCCAGCAGCCAGGGACAGCTCTACGAGCAGTACTTC.

This clonotype turned up a few times. This chain joins TRBV7-6 and TRBJ2-3; D remains unclear. Germline lookup yields CDR1 SGHVS and CDR2 FNYEAQ. V lost 1 base, J lost 2 bases, and 10 bases lay in between. This CDR3 is 15 amino acids long. The CDR3 loop reads CASSLGLGATDTQYF. DNA for the CDR3: TGTGCCAGCAGCTTAGGGTTAGGCGCCACAGATACGCAGTATTTT.

J is TRBJ2-2 and V is TRBV12-5; D gene unclear. CDR3 length: 14 amino acids. V shed 5 bases and J shed 6 bases, with 13 bases lying between them. Germline CDR1 and CDR2: LGHNT and FRNRAP. The CDR3 reads CASGLGGGSGELFF. CDR3 nucleotides: TGTGCTAGTGGTCTAGGCGGTGGGTCCGGGGAGCTGTTTTTT.

This clonotype turned up a few times. A read error may account for a junction end that differs from germline. The V gene is TRBV5-4, the J gene TRBJ2-1; 7 nucleotides line up with TRBD1. This CDR3 region has 14 residues. CDR1 and CDR2 (germline): SGHNT, YYREEE (reference sequence). The CDR3 loop is CASSPRTGYNERFF. Written as DNA, the CDR3 is TGTGCCAGCAGCCCTAGGACAGGCTACAATGAGCGGTTCTTC.

The gene calls are TRBV2 and TRBJ2-1; D possibly matches TRBD1 or TRBD2 (5 bases each). V gave up 2 bases and J gave up 1 base, with 9 bases separating them. The germline gives CDR1 SNHLY, CDR2 FYNNEI. The CDR3 is made up of 15 amino acids. CDR3 sequence: CASSEFGGSYNEQFF. As DNA, the CDR3 is TGTGCCAGCAGTGAATTTGGGGGATCCTACAATGAGCAGTTCTTC.

The chain uses TRBV7-8 and TRBJ2-5; unclear D gene. CDR1 SGHVS and CDR2 FQNEAQ come from the germline V gene. V was pared by 1 base and J by 2 bases, with 11 bases between. The CDR3 totals 15 residues. In DNA, the CDR3 is TGTGCCAGCAGCTTAGAGCCAGCAACACAAGAGACCCAGTACTTC. It specifies CASSLEPATQETQYF.

In this sample, this clonotype turned up a few times. The CDR3 carries no conserved terminal phenylalanine or tryptophan, so it likely arises from a read error. The chain joins TRBV24-1 to TRBJ2-5; D gene uncertain. Germline V CDR1 and CDR2: KGHDR, SFDVKD. The CDR3 covers 14 residues. The V end lost 9 bases, the J end lost 2 bases, and 15 bases lay between the germline ends. CDR3 sequence: CATALGWKQETQYL. The CDR3 bases are TGTGCCACCGCGTTGGGCTGGAAGCAAGAGACCCAGTACCTC.

This chain links TRBV4-2 with TRBJ1-5; D remains ambiguous. V was cut by 0 bases and J by 2 bases, with 8 bases left in between. This CDR3 region has 15 residues. CDR1 is LGHNA and CDR2 is YNFKEQ in the germline V gene. The CDR3 coding sequence is TGTGCCAGCAGCCAAGAAGGTACTGGCAATCAGCCCCAGCATTTT. Protein: CASSQEGTGNQPQHF.

This clonotype was seen a handful of times. CDR3 sequence: CSVERDRNTEAFF. CDR3 sequence (DNA): TGCAGCGTTGAACGGGACAGGAACACTGAAGCTTTCTTT. The gene calls are TRBV29-1 and TRBJ1-1; 7 nucleotides match TRBD1. J was trimmed by 1 base and V by 2 bases; bases with no gene match: 1. The CDR3 is 13 amino acids. Per germline, CDR1 SQVTM and CDR2 ANQGSEA. The variable domain in full, with the rest retrieved from reference TRBV29-1 and TRBJ1-1, is SAVISQKPSRDICQRGTSLTIQCQVDSQVTMMFWYRQQPGQSLTLIATANQGSEATYESGFVIDKFPISRPNLTFSTLTVSNMSPEDSSIYLCSVERDRNTEAFFGQGTRLTVV.

In this sample, this clonotype turned up a few times. The chain has TRBV27 and TRBJ2-7; 10 bases map to TRBD2. The CDR3 is made up of 13 amino acids. Trimming at V came to 10 bases and at J to 5 bases, leaving 8 bases not matched to a gene. Germline loops: CDR1 MNHEY, CDR2 SMNVEV (reference sequence). The DNA of the CDR3 is TGTGCCACCAAAGCGGGGGGGCACGACGAGCAGTACTTC. Translating it yields CATKAGGHDEQYF.

As for this clonotype: Given a much more abundant clone one base away, this may be a read error. The chain carries TRBV5-1 and TRBJ1-1, with D uncertain. V lost 5 bases and J lost 1, with 15 bases in between. The germline gives CDR1 SGHRS, CDR2 YFSETQ. The CDR3 is made up of 15 amino acids. Written as DNA, the CDR3 is TGCGCCAGCAGTCTAGGCGGAGGGCCGAACACTGAAGCTTTCTTT. Its translation: CASSLGGGPNTEAFF.

V is TRBV7-9 and J is TRBJ2-3, with 13 bases matching TRBD2. Per germline, CDR1 SEHNR and CDR2 FQNEAQ (reference sequence). CDR3 length equals 19 residues. The ends lost 1 base at V and 4 bases at J; junction bases unmatched: 11. The CDR3 is CASSLDEGLAGAGADTQYF. The CDR3 DNA is TGTGCCAGCAGCTTAGATGAAGGACTAGCGGGGGCTGGGGCAGATACGCAGTATTTT.

This sequence joins TRBV6-5 and TRBJ2-3; 9 nucleotides align to TRBD1. Per the germline V gene, CDR1 is MNHEY and CDR2 is SVGAGI. V lost 0 bases and J lost 5; bases outside the gene matches: 3. The CDR3 covers 15 residues. The CDR3 sequence: CASSYSVTGGDTQYF. The CDR3 DNA reads TGTGCCAGCAGTTACTCGGTGACAGGGGGAGATACGCAGTATTTT.

There are a few counts of this clonotype. V usage is TRBV7-8 and J usage is TRBJ2-5, with 7 bases fitting TRBD1. V lost 5 bases, J lost 5 bases, and 5 bases stayed unmatched. This CDR3 has 13 amino acids. From germline, CDR1 is SGHVS and CDR2 FQNEAQ. The CDR3 protein is CASSQTGWETQYF. CDR3 in DNA: TGTGCCAGCAGCCAGACAGGGTGGGAGACCCAGTACTTC.

This chain links TRBV7-2 with TRBJ1-5; 7 positions match TRBD1. The germline CDR1 and CDR2 sequences are SGHTA and FQGNSA. CDR3 length: 14 amino acids. Trimming at V came to 3 bases and at J to 4 bases, leaving 3 bases not matched to a gene. In DNA, the CDR3 is TGTGCCAGCAGCTTCGGGACAGCTAATCAGCCCCAGCATTTT. As protein: CASSFGTANQPQHF. Based on the CDR3 plus reference TRBV7-2 and TRBJ1-5, the full variable domain is GAGVSQSPSNKVTEKGKDVELRCDPISGHTALYWYRQSLGQGLEFLIYFQGNSAPDKSGLPSDRFSAERTGGSVSTLTIQRTQQEDSAVYLCASSFGTANQPQHFGDGTRLSIL.

This clonotype was seen at least ten times. The J gene is TRBJ2-7, the V gene TRBV15; TRBD1 matches 7 bases. Germline trimming cut 0 bases from V and 5 bases from J; bases unmatched to any gene: 7. The CDR3 extends over 15 amino acids. Germline CDR1 reads LNHNV; CDR2 reads YYDKDF (reference sequence). The DNA for the CDR3 is TGTGCCACCAGCAGAGATCGTAAGGGGGCCAACGAGCAGTACTTC. This gives the protein CATSRDRKGANEQYF.

The chain uses TRBV28 and TRBJ1-4; the match to TRBD1 covers 8 bases. Germline V gene lookup returns CDR1 MDHEN and CDR2 SYDVKM. V gave up 5 bases and J gave up 8 bases; unmatched junction bases: 13. CDR3 length: 16 amino acids. The CDR3 DNA sequence: TGTGCCAGCAGTCCGGAGGACAGGGACGGAGGAGAAAAACTGTTTTTT. Protein sequence: CASSPEDRDGGEKLFF. The variable domain in full, completed from reference TRBV28 and TRBJ1-4, reads DVKVTQSSRYLVKRTGEKVFLECVQDMDHENMFWYRQDPGLGLRLIYFSYDVKMKEKGDIPEGYSVSREKKERFSLILESASTNQTSMYLCASSPEDRDGGEKLFFGSGTQLSVL.

This clonotype was found a few times. This chain joins TRBV12-3 or TRBV12-4 and TRBJ2-2, with D perhaps TRBD1 or TRBD2 (6 bases each). This CDR3 has 15 amino acids. The germline V and J ends were trimmed by 6 bases and 4 bases, with 15 bases remaining between them. In nucleotides, the CDR3 is TGTGCCAGCAGCCCACCCGGGGGCCGCACCGGGGAGCTGTTTTTT. Translating gives CASSPPGGRTGELFF.

V usage is TRBV7-2 and J usage is TRBJ2-3; 10 nucleotides line up with TRBD1. Germline assignment: CDR1 SGHTA and CDR2 FQGNSA. Unmatched junction bases numbered 5, after V lost 5 bases and J lost 3 bases. CDR3 length: 15 residues. The CDR3 is CASSRRDRGTDTQYF. CDR3 coding DNA: TGTGCCAGCAGCCGCCGGGACAGGGGAACAGATACGCAGTATTTT.

This clonotype was seen a handful of times. This chain connects TRBV12-3 or TRBV12-4 to TRBJ1-1; D possibly corresponds to TRBD1 (6 bases). This CDR3 region has 14 residues. Between the trimmed V and J ends, which lost 5 bases and 5 bases, there was a span of 15 bases. DNA of the CDR3: TGTGCCAGCAGTATAACAGGGAGATTGACTGAAGCTTTCTTT. Residues: CASSITGRLTEAFF.

In DNA, the CDR3 is TGTGCCACCAGCCATACCCGGGACAGGGGCTACGAGCAGTACTTC. The encoded protein is CATSHTRDRGYEQYF. The rearrangement uses TRBV24-1 and TRBJ2-7; 10 bases are a match to TRBD1. Trimming took 7 bases from V and 3 from J; bases not matched to a gene: 8. This CDR3 spans 15 amino acids. The germline V gene has CDR1 KGHDR and CDR2 SFDVKD.

The chain couples TRBV28 to TRBJ1-2; no clear D gene. The CDR3 totals 16 residues. V lost 3 bases and J lost 1, with 15 bases in between. The V gene's germline CDR1 is MDHEN and CDR2 SYDVKM. The DNA of the CDR3 is TGTGCCAGCAGTTTGGGAGAAGAGGGTAGTAACTATGGCTACACCTTC. This gives the protein CASSLGEEGSNYGYTF.

Remarks on this clonotype: Because it lacks the conserved phenylalanine or tryptophan at the end, this CDR3 is likely a read error. This chain joins TRBV28 and TRBJ1-2, with a weak D call TRBD1 (6 bases). Trimming removed 4 bases from V and 1 base from J, with 13 bases in between. CDR1 is MDHEN, CDR2 SYDVKM, per germline. The CDR3 covers 15 residues. The chain's CDR3 is CASSSYRVHNYGYTS. DNA of the CDR3: TGTGCCAGCAGTTCCTACAGGGTCCATAACTATGGCTACACCTCC.

The table lists this clonotype with a few counts. The chain carries TRBV30 and TRBJ2-5; 9 nucleotides line up with TRBD2. This CDR3 has 15 amino acids. CDR1 and CDR2 from the germline V gene are GTSNPN and SVGIG (reference sequence). V trimming: 2 bases; J trimming: 6 bases; junction bases outside the gene matches: 10. The chain's CDR3 is CAWSNERGVGKTQYF. CDR3 coding DNA: TGTGCCTGGAGTAATGAGCGGGGGGTCGGGAAGACCCAGTACTTC.

This clonotype turned up a few times. A read error may account for a junction end that differs from germline. The chain links TRBV6-5 to TRBJ1-4, with a possible D match to TRBD1 (5 bases). CDR1 is MNHEY, CDR2 SVGAGI, per germline. The CDR3 is 17 amino acids. The CDR3 DNA sequence: TGTGCCAGCAGTTACTCAGCCGGGTTCGGGGCCAATGAAGAACTGTTTTTT. Encoded protein: CASSYSAGFGANEELFF.

Only a few counts were recorded for this clonotype. The chain couples TRBV20-1 to TRBJ1-1, with 8 bases that match TRBD1. In germline, CDR1 is DFQATT, CDR2 SNEGSKA (reference sequence). J gave up 8 bases and V 6 bases, and 8 bases lay outside the gene matches. CDR3 length equals 12 residues. CDR3 sequence reads: CSATGTGPEAFF. CDR3 nucleotide sequence: TGCAGTGCCACCGGGACAGGCCCGGAAGCTTTCTTT.

This clonotype turned up a few times. The CDR3 loop is CASRQGDTEAFF. DNA for the CDR3: TGTGCCAGCCGACAGGGGGACACTGAAGCTTTCTTT. The chain uses TRBV9 and TRBJ1-1, with 9 bases fitting TRBD1. The V gene's germline CDR1 is SGDLS and CDR2 YYNGEE. V dropped 7 bases and J dropped 3; count of bases not matched to a gene: 1. This CDR3 has 12 residues.